This is a list of T cell receptor beta chains from one sample in a study of T cell repertoires in cytomegalovirus infection. TCRdb used MiXCR to reprocess the reads, holding one entry per CDR3 protein. The sample has some 97,000 distinct CDR3 sequences, more than 20% seen once. Sequenced sample: CD8+ T cells from PBMCs. The source of these receptors is a human donor in good health (CMV status not recorded). Some clones in this sample may be carry-over from other donors' samples. The CDR3 runs from the conserved cysteine through the conserved F or W. D genes are given only for firm matches. Expanded clones are given a class, and other clones once, few, many or no size at all.

j_gene	d_gene	abundance	v_gene	CDR3aa	CDR3nt
TRBJ2-7	NA	few	TRBV14	CASSQEGYEQYF	TGTGCCAGCAGCCAAGAGGGATACGAGCAGTACTTC
TRBJ1-4	NA	few	TRBV11-2	CASSPPRRATNEKLFF	TGTGCCAGCAGCCCGCCCCGACGGGCAACTAATGAAAAACTGTTTTTT
TRBJ2-1	NA	few	TRBV7-9	CASRIGLEQFF	TGTGCCAGCAGGATTGGACTAGAGCAGTTCTTC
TRBJ2-1	NA	NA	TRBV7-6	CASSSRYEQFF	TGTGCCAGCAGCTCAAGGTATGAGCAGTTCTTC
TRBJ2-1	NA	NA	TRBV11-2	CASSPDRGASEQFF	TGTGCCAGCAGCCCCGACCGGGGGGCCAGTGAGCAGTTCTTC
TRBJ1-4	TRBD1	few	TRBV14	CASSQDRRTGLINEKLFF	TGTGCCAGCAGCCAAGATCGTAGGACAGGACTTATTAATGAAAAACTGTTTTTT
TRBJ1-2	NA	NA	TRBV29-1	CSIEQPDRHGYTF	TGCAGCATTGAACAACCAGACAGGCATGGCTACACCTTC
TRBJ1-6	NA	NA	TRBV27	CASSLPPGRFNSPLHF	TGTGCCAGCAGTCTACCTCCGGGACGGTTTAATTCACCCCTCCACTTT
TRBJ2-7	TRBD1	NA	TRBV20-1	CSASDRETLQGSNEQYF	TGCAGTGCTAGTGACAGGGAGACCTTACAGGGGTCGAACGAGCAGTACTTC
TRBJ2-1	TRBD2	many	TRBV6-1	CASRPYLSGYNEQFF	TGTGCCAGCAGACCCTACCTTAGCGGGTACAATGAGCAGTTCTTC
TRBJ2-3	TRBD1	many	TRBV11-2	CASTLGQAKDTQYF	TGTGCCAGCACCTTGGGACAGGCGAAGGATACGCAGTATTTT
TRBJ2-2	TRBD1	many	TRBV28	CASSFDRGLNTGELFF	TGTGCCAGCAGTTTTGACAGGGGGCTTAACACCGGGGAGCTGTTTTTT
TRBJ2-5	NA	NA	TRBV19	CASSTTWETQYF	TGTGCCAGTAGTACGACCTGGGAGACCCAGTACTTC
TRBJ2-2	NA	few	TRBV6-6	CASTWGPTGELFF	TGTGCCAGCACCTGGGGACCCACCGGGGAGCTGTTTTTT
TRBJ2-7	TRBD1	many	TRBV7-2	CASSTSDRGLTYEQYF	TGTGCCAGCAGCACCAGCGACAGGGGTCTTACCTACGAGCAGTACTTC
TRBJ2-1	TRBD2	many	TRBV5-1	CASSSTSGGTNEQFF	TGCGCCAGCAGCTCAACTAGCGGGGGGACCAATGAGCAGTTCTTC
TRBJ2-5	NA	NA	TRBV11-2	CASSLGPGSGETQYF	TGTGCCAGCAGCTTAGGTCCGGGCTCAGGAGAGACCCAGTACTTC
TRBJ2-5	NA	NA	TRBV12-3/TRBV12-4	CASRETTGETQYF	TGTGCCAGCAGGGAGACGACGGGAGAGACCCAGTACTTC
TRBJ2-7	NA	NA	TRBV7-9	CASSLVGGHEQYF	TGTGCCAGCAGCTTAGTTGGGGGCCACGAGCAGTACTTC
TRBJ2-3	TRBD2	NA	TRBV28	CASSPKRGGRTDTQYF	TGTGCCAGCAGTCCCAAGCGGGGGGGCCGCACAGATACGCAGTATTTT
TRBJ1-2	NA	many	TRBV2	CASSDRQARDGYTF	TGTGCCAGCAGTGATCGGCAGGCTAGGGATGGCTACACCTTC
TRBJ2-1	NA	NA	TRBV9	CASSSNRESGNEQFF	TGTGCCAGCAGCTCTAACCGGGAGTCAGGGAATGAGCAGTTCTTC
TRBJ1-1	NA	few	TRBV5-6	CASSPGTGARTEAFF	TGTGCCAGCAGCCCAGGCACGGGGGCAAGGACTGAAGCTTTCTTT